A single sample is the source of the 8 T cell receptor beta chains below, sequenced in a study of T-cell memory formation after mild COVID-19. Each CDR3 protein is one row after TCRdb ran MiXCR on the 5' RACE reads. The sample has 140,000 to 150,000 distinct CDR3 sequences; less than 25% are singletons. The sequenced material came from PBMCs or a T cell subset sorted from them (not recorded which). These receptors all come from an adult woman who had mild COVID-19 (a few samples of this study predate the infection). Cell type and time point are not known.

In its sample, this clonotype was seen a few times. The chain carries TRBV21-1 and TRBJ2-4; TRBD1 was called by the table and not checked on the DNA. TRBV21-1 constitutes a pseudogene. CDR3 size: 13 residues. The DNA for the CDR3 is TGTGCCAGCAGCAAAGTAGGGGGATACATTCAGTACTTC. Protein: CASSKVGGYIQYF.

The table lists this clonotype with a few counts. In nucleotides, the CDR3 is TGCGCCAGCAGCCAAGATCCTGGACTAGCGGGAGTGACCTACAATGAGCAGTTCTTC. Amino acid sequence: CASSQDPGLAGVTYNEQFF. The chain uses TRBV4-3 and TRBJ2-1; TRBD2 matches 13 bases. V was pared by 0 bases and J by 2 bases, with 7 bases of the junction left unmatched. This CDR3 region has 19 residues. Germline CDR1 reads LGHNA; CDR2 reads YSLEER.

This chain links TRBV14 with TRBJ2-7, with a possible D match to TRBD1 (5 bases). Looked up from germline, CDR1 is SGHDN and CDR2 is FVKESK. The CDR3 consists of 13 residues. The V end lost 4 bases, the J end lost 2 bases, and 9 bases lay between the germline ends. CDR3 region: CASSRWGTYEQYF. The CDR3 region has the DNA TGTGCCAGCAGCCGTTGGGGCACCTACGAGCAGTACTTC.

This rearrangement joins TRBV7-8 to TRBJ1-2; maybe TRBD1 (5 bases). Looked up from germline, CDR1 is SGHVS and CDR2 is FQNEAQ. CDR3 length: 15 residues. Trimming shortened V by 2 bases and J by 3 bases, and 13 bases separated the two germline ends. CDR3 nucleotides: TGTGCCAGCAGCTTAAGAGGGGACTCTCACTATGGCTACACCTTC. This sequence encodes CASSLRGDSHYGYTF.

The genes are TRBV4-1 and TRBJ2-3, with 13 bases lining up with TRBD2. The J segment lost 5 bases and the V segment lost 4 bases, leaving 6 bases of the junction unmatched. Germline CDR1 reads MGHRA; CDR2 reads YSYEKL. CDR3 size: 16 residues. This CDR3 is CASSPGTSGVKDTQYF. CDR3 DNA: TGCGCCAGCAGCCCAGGGACTAGCGGGGTCAAAGATACGCAGTATTTT.

This chain connects TRBV5-1 to TRBJ1-1, with a possible D match to TRBD1 (5 bases). Germline loops: CDR1 SGHRS, CDR2 YFSETQ. The CDR3 is made up of 15 amino acids. With 4 bases removed from V and 4 bases from J, the gap between germline ends came to 17 bases. The chain's CDR3 is CASSASSGGRTEAFF. For the CDR3, the DNA is TGCGCCAGCAGCGCATCGTCGGGGGGTCGCACTGAAGCTTTCTTT. Based on the CDR3 plus reference TRBV5-1 and TRBJ1-1, the full variable domain is KAGVTQTPRYLIKTRGQQVTLSCSPISGHRSVSWYQQTPGQGLQFLFEYFSETQRNKGNFPGRFSGRQFSNSRSEMNVSTLELGDSALYLCASSASSGGRTEAFFGQGTRLTVV.

This clonotype was counted a few times. The rearrangement uses TRBV7-9 and TRBJ2-7; the match to TRBD2 covers 7 bases. V lost 1 base and J lost 1; bases outside the gene matches: 7. CDR1 is SEHNR and CDR2 is FQNEAQ in the germline V gene (reference sequence). The CDR3 runs 16 residues. The chain's CDR3 is CASSLGGGERSYEQYF. CDR3 bases: TGTGCCAGCAGCTTAGGGGGGGGAGAGAGGTCCTACGAGCAGTACTTC.

Of note for this clonotype: The junction does not match germline at one end; this may be a read error. The rearrangement uses TRBV15 and TRBJ2-6, with D unresolved. CDR3 size: 16 residues. Germline CDR1 LNHNV, CDR2 YYDKDF (reference sequence). The CDR3 DNA reads TGTGCCACCAACAGACCCAGTGGCTCTGGGGCCAACGTCCTGACTTTC. Its translation: CATNRPSGSGANVLTF.